This T cell receptor (beta chain) was retrieved from a study of T cells expressing NK-cell markers. Study summary: Source material for TCR beta repertoires consisted of sorted CD3+CD56+NKG2C+, CD3+CD56+NKG2C- and CD3+CD56-NKG2C+ T cells. The study, taken as a whole, reports: One observes that, in a few donors, these clonotypes were also the leading ones within the CD3+CD56-NKG2C+ fraction. In about six donors, dominant NKG2C+ clonotypes were roughly 1.0-8% of CD8+ T cells.

As concerns this clonotype: Its antigen is unknown.

TCR beta cDNA was made by 5'RACE template switching with UMIs. No DNA is given; TCRdb re-called the 5' RACE reads and lists each CDR3 protein once. This listing includes under 200,000 distinct CDR3 sequences. This CDR3 contains 11 residues. Sample: blood T cells: a sorted CD56 or NKG2C T cell subset, CD4+ or CD8+ T cells, or bulk PBMC T cells (not recorded which). The gene calls are TRBV12-3 or TRBV12-4 and TRBJ2-7. This clonotype was obtained from a woman between 18 and 75 years old in good health. The CDR3 region is CASSLVYEQYF.